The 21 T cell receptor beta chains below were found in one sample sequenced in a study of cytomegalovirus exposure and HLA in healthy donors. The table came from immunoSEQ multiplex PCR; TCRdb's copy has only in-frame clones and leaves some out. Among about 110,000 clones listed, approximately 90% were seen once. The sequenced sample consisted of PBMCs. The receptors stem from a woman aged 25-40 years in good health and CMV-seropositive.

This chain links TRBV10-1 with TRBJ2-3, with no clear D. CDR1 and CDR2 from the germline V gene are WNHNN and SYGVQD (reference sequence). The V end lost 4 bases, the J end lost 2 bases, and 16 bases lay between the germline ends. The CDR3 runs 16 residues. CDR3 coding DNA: TGCGCCAGCAGTGGAGAGCGCCGAATGTACACAGATACGCAGTATTTT. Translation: CASSGERRMYTDTQYF.

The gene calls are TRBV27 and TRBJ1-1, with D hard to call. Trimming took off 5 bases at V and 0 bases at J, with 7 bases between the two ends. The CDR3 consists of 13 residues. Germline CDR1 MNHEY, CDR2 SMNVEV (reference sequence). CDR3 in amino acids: CASSPVLNTEAFF. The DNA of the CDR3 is TGTGCCAGCAGTCCAGTCTTGAACACTGAAGCTTTCTTT.

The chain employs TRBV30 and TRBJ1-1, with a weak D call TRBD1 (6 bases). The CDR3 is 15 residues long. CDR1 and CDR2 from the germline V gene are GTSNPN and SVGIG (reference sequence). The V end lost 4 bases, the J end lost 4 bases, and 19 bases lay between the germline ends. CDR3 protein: CAWIDPGVGSTEAFF. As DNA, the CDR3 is TGTGCCTGGATCGACCCAGGGGTGGGGAGCACTGAAGCTTTCTTT.

The chain's CDR3 is CASSSTENYGYTF. CDR3 bases: TGTGCCAGCAGCTCTACCGAGAACTATGGCTACACCTTC. The gene calls are TRBV7-9 and TRBJ1-2; D remains ambiguous. The germline V and J ends were trimmed by 4 bases and 2 bases, with 8 bases remaining between them. Germline CDR1 is SEHNR and CDR2 is FQNEAQ (reference sequence). There are 13 residues in the CDR3.

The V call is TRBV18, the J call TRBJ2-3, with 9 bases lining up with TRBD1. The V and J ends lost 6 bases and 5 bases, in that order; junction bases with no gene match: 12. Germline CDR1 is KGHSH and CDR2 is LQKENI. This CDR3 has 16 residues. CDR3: CASSHSPGQGGDTQYF. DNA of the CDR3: TGTGCCAGCTCCCACAGTCCGGGACAGGGAGGAGATACGCAGTATTTT.

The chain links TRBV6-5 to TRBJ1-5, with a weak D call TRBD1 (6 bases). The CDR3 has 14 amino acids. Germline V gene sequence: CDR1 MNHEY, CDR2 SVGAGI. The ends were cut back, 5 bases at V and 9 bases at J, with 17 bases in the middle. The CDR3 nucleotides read TGTGCCAGCAGTCAATGGACAGCTGCAGGGCCCCAGCATTTT. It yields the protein CASSQWTAAGPQHF.

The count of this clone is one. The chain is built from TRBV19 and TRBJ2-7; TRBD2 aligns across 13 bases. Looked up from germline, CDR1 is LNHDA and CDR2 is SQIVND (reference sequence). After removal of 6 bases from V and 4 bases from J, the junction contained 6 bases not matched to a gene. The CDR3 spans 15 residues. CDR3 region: CASSVGLAGPYEQYF. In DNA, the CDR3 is TGTGCCAGTAGCGTGGGACTAGCGGGACCTTACGAGCAGTACTTC.

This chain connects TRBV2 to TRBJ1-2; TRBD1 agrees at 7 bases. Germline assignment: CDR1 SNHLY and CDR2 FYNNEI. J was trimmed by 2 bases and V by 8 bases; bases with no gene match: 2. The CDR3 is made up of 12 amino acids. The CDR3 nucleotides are TGTGCCAGCGAGGGACAGAACTATGGCTACACCTTC. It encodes CASEGQNYGYTF.

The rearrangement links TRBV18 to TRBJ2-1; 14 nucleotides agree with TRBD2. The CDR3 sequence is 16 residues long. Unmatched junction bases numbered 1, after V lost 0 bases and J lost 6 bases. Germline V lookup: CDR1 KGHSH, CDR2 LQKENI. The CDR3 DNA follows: TGTGCCAGCTCACCACCGGGACTAGCGGGAGTCAATGAGCAGTTCTTC. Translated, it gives CASSPPGLAGVNEQFF.

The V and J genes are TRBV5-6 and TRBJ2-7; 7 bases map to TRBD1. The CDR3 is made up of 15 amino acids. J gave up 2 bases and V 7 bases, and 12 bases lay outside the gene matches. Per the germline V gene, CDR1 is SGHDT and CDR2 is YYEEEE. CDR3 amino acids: CASGGYGQATYEQYF. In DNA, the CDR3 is TGTGCCAGCGGGGGTTACGGACAGGCTACCTACGAGCAGTACTTC.

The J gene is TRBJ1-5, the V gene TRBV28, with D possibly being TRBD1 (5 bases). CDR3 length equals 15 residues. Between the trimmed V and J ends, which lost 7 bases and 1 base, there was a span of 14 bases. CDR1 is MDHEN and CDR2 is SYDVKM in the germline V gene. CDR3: CASTQTGGSNQPQHF. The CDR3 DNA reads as TGTGCCAGCACCCAAACGGGGGGAAGCAATCAGCCCCAGCATTTT. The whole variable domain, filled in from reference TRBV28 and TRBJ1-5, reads DVKVTQSSRYLVKRTGEKVFLECVQDMDHENMFWYRQDPGLGLRLIYFSYDVKMKEKGDIPEGYSVSREKKERFSLILESASTNQTSMYLCASTQTGGSNQPQHFGDGTRLSIL.

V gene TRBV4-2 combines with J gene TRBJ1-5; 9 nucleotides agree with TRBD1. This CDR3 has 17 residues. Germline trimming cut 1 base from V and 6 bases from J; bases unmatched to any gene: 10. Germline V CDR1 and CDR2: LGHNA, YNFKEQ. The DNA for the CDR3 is TGTGCCAGCAGCCAAGTGAGAGACAGGGGGGCCAGTCAGCCCCAGCATTTT. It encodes CASSQVRDRGASQPQHF.

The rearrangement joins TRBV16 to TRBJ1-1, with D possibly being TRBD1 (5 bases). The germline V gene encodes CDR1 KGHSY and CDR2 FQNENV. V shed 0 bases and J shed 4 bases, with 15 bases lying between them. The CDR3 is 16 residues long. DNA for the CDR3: TGTGCCAGCAGCCAATCACCCGGGACTGCGGCCACTGAAGCTTTCTTT. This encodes CASSQSPGTAATEAFF.

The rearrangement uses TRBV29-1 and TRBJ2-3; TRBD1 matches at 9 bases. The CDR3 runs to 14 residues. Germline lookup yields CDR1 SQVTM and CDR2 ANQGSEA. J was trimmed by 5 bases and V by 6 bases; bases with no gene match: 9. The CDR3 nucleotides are TGCAGCGTCGCACAGGGGGCAAGGGGAGATACGCAGTATTTT. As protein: CSVAQGARGDTQYF.

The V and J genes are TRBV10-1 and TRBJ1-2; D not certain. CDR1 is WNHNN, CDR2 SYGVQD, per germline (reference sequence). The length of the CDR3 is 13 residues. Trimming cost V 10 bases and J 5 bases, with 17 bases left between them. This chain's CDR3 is CANPREWGYGYTF. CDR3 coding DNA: TGCGCCAACCCGAGGGAGTGGGGTTATGGCTACACCTTC.

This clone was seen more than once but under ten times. The DNA for the CDR3 is TGTGCCAGCAGCTCGAGTACCACCAACTATGGCTACACCTTC. This translates into CASSSSTTNYGYTF. The V and J genes are TRBV6-5 and TRBJ1-2, with D hard to call. Trimming shortened V by 6 bases and J by 2 bases, and 13 bases separated the two germline ends. Germline assignment: CDR1 MNHEY and CDR2 SVGAGI. This CDR3 is built from 14 residues.

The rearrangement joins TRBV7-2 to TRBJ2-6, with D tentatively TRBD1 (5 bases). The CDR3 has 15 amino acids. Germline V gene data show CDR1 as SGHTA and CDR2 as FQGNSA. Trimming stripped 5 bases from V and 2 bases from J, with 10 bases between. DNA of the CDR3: TGTGCCAGCAGCCTCCAGGGTACTGGGGCCAACGTCCTGACTTTC. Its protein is CASSLQGTGANVLTF. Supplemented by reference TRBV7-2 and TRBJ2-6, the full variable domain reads GAGVSQSPSNKVTEKGKDVELRCDPISGHTALYWYRQSLGQGLEFLIYFQGNSAPDKSGLPSDRFSAERTGGSVSTLTIQRTQQEDSAVYLCASSLQGTGANVLTFGAGSRLTVL.

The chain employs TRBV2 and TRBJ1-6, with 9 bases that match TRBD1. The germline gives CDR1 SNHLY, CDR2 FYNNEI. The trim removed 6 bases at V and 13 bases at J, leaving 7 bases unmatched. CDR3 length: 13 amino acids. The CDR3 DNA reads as TGTGCCAGCAGAGGGGACAGGGCCACGCCCCTCCACTTT. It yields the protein CASRGDRATPLHF.

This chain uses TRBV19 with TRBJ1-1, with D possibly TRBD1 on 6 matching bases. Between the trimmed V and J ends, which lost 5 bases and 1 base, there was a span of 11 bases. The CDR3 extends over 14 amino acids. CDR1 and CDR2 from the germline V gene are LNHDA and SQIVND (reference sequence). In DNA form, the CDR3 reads TGTGCCAGTAGTGGGACATCCGGGAACACTGAAGCTTTCTTT. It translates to CASSGTSGNTEAFF.

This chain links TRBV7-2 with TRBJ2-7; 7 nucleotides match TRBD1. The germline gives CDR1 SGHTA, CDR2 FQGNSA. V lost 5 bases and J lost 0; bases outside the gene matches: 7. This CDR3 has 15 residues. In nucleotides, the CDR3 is TGTGCCAGCAGCATACGACAGGGAAGCTCCTACGAGCAGTACTTC. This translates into CASSIRQGSSYEQYF.

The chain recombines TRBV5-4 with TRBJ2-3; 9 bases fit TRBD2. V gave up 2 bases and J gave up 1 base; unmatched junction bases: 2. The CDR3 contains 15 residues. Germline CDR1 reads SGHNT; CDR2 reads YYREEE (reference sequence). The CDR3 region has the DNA TGTGCCAGCAGCTTTCGGACTAGCGGCACAGATACGCAGTATTTT. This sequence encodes CASSFRTSGTDTQYF.